These 14 T cell receptor beta chains were all obtained from the same sample, sequenced in a study of blood T cell repertoires in COVID-19. Measured with immunoSEQ multiplex PCR; TCRdb has only the in-frame clones, and not every one. This table has some 120,000 clones, around 87% appearing once. Sample: peripheral blood. These TCRs come from a woman aged 50 to 60 with acute or convalescent COVID-19.

The chain is built from TRBV7-2 and TRBJ2-3, with a tentative D call TRBD1 (6 bases). This CDR3 is built from 13 residues. The germline CDR1 and CDR2 sequences are SGHTA and FQGNSA. V dropped 2 bases and J dropped 4 bases, with 7 bases sitting between them. This CDR3 reads CASSLQGPDTQYF. DNA of the CDR3: TGTGCCAGCAGCTTACAGGGGCCAGATACGCAGTATTTT.

The rearrangement links TRBV5-1 to TRBJ1-2; a possible D gene is TRBD1 (5 bases). With 1 base removed from V and 4 bases from J, the gap between germline ends came to 11 bases. Germline loops: CDR1 SGHRS, CDR2 YFSETQ. The CDR3 runs to 14 residues. CDR3 in amino acids: CASSLNRGGYGYTF. The CDR3 nucleotides read TGCGCCAGCAGCTTGAATAGGGGTGGCTATGGCTACACCTTC. The whole variable domain, filled in from reference TRBV5-1 and TRBJ1-2, reads KAGVTQTPRYLIKTRGQQVTLSCSPISGHRSVSWYQQTPGQGLQFLFEYFSETQRNKGNFPGRFSGRQFSNSRSEMNVSTLELGDSALYLCASSLNRGGYGYTFGSGTRLTVV.

V is TRBV5-6 and J is TRBJ1-4, with a weak D call TRBD1 (6 bases). This CDR3 comprises 15 residues. CDR1 and CDR2 (germline): SGHDT, YYEEEE. V dropped 4 bases and J dropped 2 bases, with 12 bases sitting between them. CDR3 bases: TGTGCCAGCAGCGGGGGGGCTTCTACTAATGAAAAACTGTTTTTT. It encodes CASSGGASTNEKLFF. The whole variable domain, filled in from reference TRBV5-6 and TRBJ1-4, reads DAGVTQSPTHLIKTRGQQVTLRCSPKSGHDTVSWYQQALGQGPQFIFQYYEEEERQRGNFPDRFSGHQFPNYSSELNVNALLLGDSALYLCASSGGASTNEKLFFGSGTQLSVL.

This clone was detected only once. The J gene is TRBJ1-2, the V gene TRBV7-9; D perhaps matches TRBD1 (5 bases). This CDR3 contains 14 residues. Germline values: CDR1 SEHNR, CDR2 FQNEAQ (reference sequence). V was cut by 5 bases and J by 2 bases, with 12 bases left in between. CDR3 protein: CASSQGLKNYGYTF. CDR3 in DNA: TGTGCCAGCAGCCAGGGACTAAAAAACTATGGCTACACCTTC.

The chain couples TRBV5-4 to TRBJ1-6; 7 bases fit TRBD1. Germline-derived CDR1 and CDR2 are SGHNT and YYREEE (reference sequence). This CDR3 is 14 amino acids long. V lost 4 bases and J lost 7; bases outside the gene matches: 5. The CDR3, as DNA: TGTGCCAGCAGCCCCGGGACAGTGAATTCACCCCTCCACTTT. Encoded protein: CASSPGTVNSPLHF.

V gene TRBV6-1 combines with J gene TRBJ2-7; 10 bases line up with TRBD2. Trimming took 3 bases from V and 3 from J; bases not matched to a gene: 14. This CDR3 is built from 18 residues. In germline, CDR1 is MNHNS, CDR2 SASEGT. CDR3: CASSDTGVAGGKLYEQYF. DNA for the CDR3: TGTGCCAGCAGTGACACGGGGGTAGCGGGGGGCAAACTCTACGAGCAGTACTTC.

The chain combines TRBV4-3 with TRBJ2-1; 11 positions agree with TRBD2. From germline, CDR1 is LGHNA and CDR2 YSLEER. The V and J ends lost 0 bases and 3 bases, in that order; junction bases with no gene match: 4. The CDR3 extends over 17 amino acids. This CDR3 reads CASSQELAGGNYNEQFF. In nucleotides, the CDR3 is TGCGCCAGCAGCCAAGAGCTAGCGGGGGGCAACTACAATGAGCAGTTCTTC.

The chain joins TRBV30 to TRBJ2-5; TRBD1 might be the D (6 bases). The CDR3 covers 13 residues. V was shortened by 5 bases and J by 4 bases, with 14 bases between the two germline ends. From germline, CDR1 is GTSNPN and CDR2 SVGIG (reference sequence). CDR3 protein: CAWEGDRPETQYF. Here the CDR3 DNA reads TGTGCCTGGGAGGGGGACCGCCCAGAGACCCAGTACTTC.

The genes are TRBV29-1 and TRBJ1-1, with 11 bases lining up with TRBD1. With V trimmed by 7 bases and J by 5 bases, 12 bases remained unmatched. The CDR3 is 15 amino acids. The germline V gene encodes CDR1 SQVTM and CDR2 ANQGSEA. The CDR3 DNA is TGCAGCGCAACTATCCTGGACAGGGGGCCAACTGAAGCTTTCTTT. Its protein is CSATILDRGPTEAFF.

This chain links TRBV24-1 with TRBJ2-4; 7 nucleotides match TRBD1. The germline V gene has CDR1 KGHDR and CDR2 SFDVKD. V shed 8 bases, J shed 4 bases, and the junction held 13 bases outside the gene matches. The CDR3 totals 16 residues. DNA for the CDR3: TGTGCCACCAATGGAACAGGGGCCAACTTAAAAAACATTCAGTACTTC. This translates into CATNGTGANLKNIQYF.

The gene calls are TRBV6-2 or TRBV6-3 and TRBJ1-4, with D unresolved. The CDR3 covers 16 residues. Trimming removed 0 bases from V and 7 bases from J, with 15 bases in between. The germline gives CDR1 MNHEY, CDR2 SVGEGT. CDR3 in DNA: TGTGCCAGCAGTTACTCCCCGGGATTTTTCGGTGAAAAACTGTTTTTT. Its translation: CASSYSPGFFGEKLFF.

V and J are TRBV6-2 or TRBV6-3 and TRBJ1-2, with TRBD1 identical over 7 bases. This CDR3 contains 17 residues. V lost 6 bases and J lost 0; bases outside the gene matches: 13. Germline lookup yields CDR1 MNHEY and CDR2 SVGEGT. The CDR3 sequence is CASSVIRDRRANYGYTF. DNA for the CDR3: TGTGCCAGCAGCGTTATCCGGGACAGAAGAGCTAACTATGGCTACACCTTC.

The chain joins TRBV10-3 to TRBJ2-7, with 8 bases lining up with TRBD1. The CDR3 covers 17 residues. V was pared by 0 bases and J by 4 bases, with 11 bases of the junction left unmatched. Germline lookup yields CDR1 ENHRY and CDR2 SYGVKD. The CDR3 protein is CAISESTPAGQGYEQYF. The CDR3 bases are TGTGCCATCAGTGAGTCGACTCCGGCAGGACAGGGTTACGAGCAGTACTTC.

This clone was counted once. J is TRBJ2-1 and V is TRBV5-4; 7 nucleotides line up with TRBD2. Germline V gene data show CDR1 as SGHNT and CDR2 as YYREEE (reference sequence). Unmatched junction bases numbered 9, after V lost 0 bases and J lost 6 bases. The CDR3 covers 16 residues. CDR3 DNA: TGTGCCAGCAGCTTGGCCAGGACTAGGGACCTCAATGAGCAGTTCTTC. Translation gives CASSLARTRDLNEQFF.